Listed below are T cell receptor beta chains from one sample, sequenced in a study of T cell responses to AZD1222 COVID-19 vaccine. Sequenced by immunoSEQ multiplex PCR; TCRdb stores in-frame clones only, minus some. The data contain about 100,000 clones, around 90% of them singletons. Sequenced here: peripheral blood, sampled on day 0 of AZD1222 vaccination. These receptors all stem from an adult in good health. The CDR3 runs from the conserved cysteine through the conserved F or W. The order of the fields is CDR3 protein, clone size, V gene. A clone size is listed for some rows: how often the clone was seen (once, few, many), or a class if it is expanded.

CASKSPGQGYEKLFF	medium-sized	TRBV6-5
CASIPGLAGPSSYNEQFF	NA	TRBV4-1
CASSFRAYEQYF	NA	TRBV5-5
CASSQERGPHQPQHF	NA	TRBV4-1
CASSVLSPLHF	NA	TRBV2
CASSQDSSRTSGRAGYEQYF	NA	TRBV4-2
CASSRDRANTGELFF	NA	TRBV10-2
CASSFLSGQGSTEAFF	once	TRBV5-1
CASSGQGSGANVLTF	NA	TRBV9
CASSPGLNTEAFF	NA	TRBV12-3/TRBV12-4
CASDPGGDTEAFF	NA	TRBV6-5
CASSSTRRQYF	NA	TRBV12-3/TRBV12-4
CASSKGFPGINEQYF	once	TRBV21-1
CSAQKRGEYGYTF	NA	TRBV29-1
CASGLAGQGVYTF	once	TRBV12-5
CASSFAEAGADEQFF	NA	TRBV5-1
CASSQDWVAGGSYNEQFF	NA	TRBV3-1/TRBV3-2
CASSGGEGETQYF	NA	TRBV6-4